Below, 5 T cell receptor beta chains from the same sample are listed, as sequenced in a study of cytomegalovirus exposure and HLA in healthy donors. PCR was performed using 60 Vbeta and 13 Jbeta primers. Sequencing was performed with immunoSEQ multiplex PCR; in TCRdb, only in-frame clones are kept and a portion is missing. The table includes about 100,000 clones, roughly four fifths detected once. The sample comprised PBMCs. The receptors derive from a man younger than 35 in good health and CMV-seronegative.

In DNA form, the CDR3 reads TGTGCCAGCAGTGGGGGGACTAGCGGGGGGGCCCCTCATACGCAGTATTTT. It codes for CASSGGTSGGAPHTQYF. This sequence joins TRBV6-4 and TRBJ2-3; 16 bases map to TRBD2. V shed 4 bases, J shed 7 bases, and the junction held 8 bases outside the gene matches. The CDR3 runs to 17 residues. Germline V CDR1 and CDR2: MRHNA, SNTAGT.

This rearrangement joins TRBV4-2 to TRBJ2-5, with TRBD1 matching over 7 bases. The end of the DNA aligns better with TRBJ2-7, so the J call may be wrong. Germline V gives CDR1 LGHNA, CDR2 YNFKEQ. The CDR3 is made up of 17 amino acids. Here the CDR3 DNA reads TGTGCCAGCAGCCAAGGAGGGCAGGGGGAAGTTTACTACGAGCAGTACTTC. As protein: CASSQGGQGEVYYEQYF.

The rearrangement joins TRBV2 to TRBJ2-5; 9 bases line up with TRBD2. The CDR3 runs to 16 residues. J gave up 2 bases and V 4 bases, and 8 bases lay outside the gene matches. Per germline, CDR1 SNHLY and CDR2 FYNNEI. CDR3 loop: CASSGWTSALQETQYF. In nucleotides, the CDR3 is TGTGCCAGCAGTGGATGGACTAGCGCCCTTCAAGAGACCCAGTACTTC.

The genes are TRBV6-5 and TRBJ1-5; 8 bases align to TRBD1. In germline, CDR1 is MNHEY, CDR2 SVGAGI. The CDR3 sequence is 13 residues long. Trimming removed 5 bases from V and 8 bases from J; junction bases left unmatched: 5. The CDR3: CASSGQGRKPQHF. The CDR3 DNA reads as TGTGCCAGCAGTGGACAGGGTAGGAAGCCCCAGCATTTT.

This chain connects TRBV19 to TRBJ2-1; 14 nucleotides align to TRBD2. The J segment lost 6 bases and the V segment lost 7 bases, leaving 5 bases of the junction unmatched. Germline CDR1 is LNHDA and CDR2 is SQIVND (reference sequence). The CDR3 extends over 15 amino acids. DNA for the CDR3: TGTGCCAGTAAAAGGACTAGCGGGGGGTTCAATGAGCAGTTCTTC. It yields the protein CASKRTSGGFNEQFF. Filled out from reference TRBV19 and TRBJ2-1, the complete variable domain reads DGGITQSPKYLFRKEGQNVTLSCEQNLNHDAMYWYRQDPGQGLRLIYYSQIVNDFQKGDIAEGYSVSREKKESFPLTVTSAQKNPTAFYLCASKRTSGGFNEQFFGPGTRLTVL.